A selection of T cell receptor beta chains follows, all from one sample in a study of vaccination and CD4 T cells after COVID-19. TCRdb independently ran MiXCR on the PCR reads; one entry per CDR3 protein. Of about 16,000 distinct CDR3 sequences in the sample, approximately 51% were seen once. Antigen specificity for these receptors is unknown. The specimen was cultured CD4+ T cells from blood, collected after SARS-CoV-2 vaccination. These receptor sequences come from a human donor with COVID-19. CDR3s include the opening cysteine and the closing phenylalanine or tryptophan. The D gene is left open where the match is weak. Size tells how often a clone was seen (once, few, many) or the class of an expanded clone, and some rows leave it out.

TRBD2	TRBJ2-5	TRBV6-5	NA	CASSYSAGGQETQYF	TGTGCCAGCAGTTACTCAGCGGGGGGGCAAGAGACCCAGTACTTC
TRBD1	TRBJ2-2	TRBV20-1	NA	CSVRQGRSGTGELFF	TGCAGTGTCCGACAGGGGCGCTCGGGCACCGGGGAGCTGTTTTTT
NA	TRBJ2-3	TRBV9	NA	CASSVAAGPTDTQYF	TGTGCCAGCAGCGTAGCGGCGGGGCCCACAGATACGCAGTATTTT
NA	TRBJ1-6	TRBV6-1	few	CASQGDVNSPLHF	TGTGCCAGCCAGGGCGACGTTAACTCACCCCTCCACTTT
NA	TRBJ1-5	TRBV6-1	NA	CASSEGQAQHF	TGTGCCAGCAGTGAAGGGCAAGCCCAGCATTTT
NA	TRBJ2-5	TRBV5-4	NA	CASSLEQRTIHETQYF	TGTGCCAGCAGCTTGGAGCAAAGAACCATTCACGAGACCCAGTACTTC
NA	TRBJ1-3	TRBV19	NA	CASSPSVGAIYF	TGTGCCAGTAGCCCCTCAGTTGGCGCCATATATTTT
NA	TRBJ2-2	TRBV24-1	NA	CATSESPPEGTGELFF	TGTGCCACCAGTGAGTCGCCTCCCGAGGGCACCGGGGAGCTGTTTTTT
TRBD1	TRBJ1-3	TRBV19	NA	CASAGTGNTGNTIYF	TGTGCCAGTGCTGGGACAGGGAATACTGGAAACACCATATATTTT
NA	TRBJ1-2	TRBV28	NA	CASARQNYGYTF	TGTGCCAGCGCCCGACAGAACTATGGCTACACCTTC
NA	TRBJ2-5	TRBV2	NA	CASSEEGWGTQYF	TGTGCCAGCAGTGAAGAAGGCTGGGGGACCCAGTACTTC
TRBD2	TRBJ2-3	TRBV20-1	few	CSARRGGKEHTQYF	TGCAGTGCCCGGCGCGGGGGGAAGGAGCATACGCAGTATTTT
TRBD1	TRBJ2-1	TRBV5-4	NA	CASSRPGQLDNEQFF	TGTGCCAGCAGCCGACCGGGACAGTTGGACAATGAGCAGTTCTTC
NA	TRBJ2-1	TRBV20-1	few	CSARVGSGAEQFF	TGCAGTGCTAGGGTGGGATCAGGCGCTGAGCAGTTCTTC
TRBD2	TRBJ2-3	TRBV19	NA	CASSIGSSGGAPDTQYF	TGTGCCAGTAGTATAGGGAGTAGCGGGGGGGCCCCAGATACGCAGTATTTT
NA	TRBJ1-5	TRBV19	NA	CASILVAGNQPQHF	TGTGCCAGTATCCTAGTGGCGGGGAATCAGCCCCAGCATTTT
NA	TRBJ1-2	TRBV7-2	NA	CASGPNRGGGYGYTF	TGTGCCAGCGGCCCGAACCGGGGGGGCGGCTATGGCTACACCTTC
NA	TRBJ1-1	TRBV6-1	NA	CASSGRNKGGTEAFF	TGTGCCAGCAGCGGTAGGAACAAGGGCGGCACTGAAGCTTTCTTT
NA	TRBJ1-2	TRBV29-1	NA	CSVGRPGSYTF	TGCAGCGTTGGACGCCCCGGGAGCTACACCTTC
TRBD1	TRBJ2-2	TRBV5-1	NA	CASSRTGVVTNTGELFF	TGCGCCAGCAGCCGGACAGGGGTGGTTACGAACACCGGGGAGCTGTTTTTT
NA	TRBJ2-7	TRBV28	NA	CASSFSGRNYEQYF	TGTGCCAGCAGTTTTTCAGGGCGGAACTACGAGCAGTACTTC
TRBD2	TRBJ2-2	TRBV14	once	CASSQRGGGAAGELFF	TGTGCCAGCAGCCAACGCGGCGGGGGGGCGGCCGGGGAGCTGTTTTTT
NA	TRBJ2-3	TRBV11-3	NA	CASSLLVGKADTQYF	TGTGCCAGCAGCCTCTTGGTGGGAAAAGCAGATACGCAGTATTTT
NA	TRBJ1-2	TRBV12-3/TRBV12-4	NA	CASSFGPATNYGYTF	TGTGCCAGCAGTTTCGGGCCAGCTACTAACTATGGCTACACCTTC
NA	TRBJ2-7	TRBV11-2	NA	CASSLWQGYEQYF	TGTGCCAGCAGCTTGTGGCAGGGCTACGAGCAGTACTTC
TRBD1	TRBJ2-4	TRBV2	NA	CAAGQGRDIQYF	TGTGCCGCGGGACAGGGAAGGGACATTCAGTACTTC
NA	TRBJ2-4	TRBV20-1	NA	CSARDGGSVAKNIQYF	TGCAGTGCTAGAGACGGCGGCTCCGTTGCCAAAAACATTCAGTACTTC
NA	TRBJ2-3	TRBV6-1	NA	CASSINGGGADTQYF	TGTGCCAGCAGCATCAATGGGGGGGGCGCAGATACGCAGTATTTT
NA	TRBJ1-5	TRBV6-1	NA	CASSTGFSNQPQHF	TGTGCCAGCAGTACAGGGTTCAGCAATCAGCCCCAGCATTTT
TRBD1	TRBJ1-5	TRBV19	few	CASSIHRGNQPQHF	TGTGCCAGTAGTATCCACAGGGGGAATCAGCCCCAGCATTTT
TRBD1	TRBJ1-4	TRBV12-3/TRBV12-4	NA	CASSSRDRDKLFF	TGTGCCAGCAGTAGCCGGGACAGGGATAAACTGTTTTTT
NA	TRBJ2-7	TRBV7-2	NA	CASSPALARPEQYF	TGTGCCAGCAGTCCCGCCCTAGCGAGGCCCGAGCAGTACTTC
TRBD1	TRBJ2-5	TRBV2	NA	CASSETGTEKTQYF	TGTGCCAGCAGTGAAACTGGGACAGAGAAGACCCAGTACTTC
TRBD2	TRBJ2-5	TRBV9	NA	CASSEAPGGADRETQYF	TGTGCCAGCAGCGAGGCCCCCGGGGGGGCTGATAGGGAGACCCAGTACTTC
TRBD2	TRBJ2-7	TRBV20-1	NA	CSARDTASGGTEQYF	TGCAGTGCTAGAGATACGGCTAGCGGGGGTACCGAGCAGTACTTC
NA	TRBJ1-6	TRBV11-3	medium-sized	CASSLDSRAGSPLHF	TGTGCCAGCAGCTTAGATAGTCGGGCTGGGTCACCCCTCCACTTT
NA	TRBJ2-1	TRBV11-2	NA	CASSLRPTSTQSERNEQFF	TGTGCCAGCAGCTTGAGGCCAACATCGACTCAAAGCGAGCGGAATGAGCAGTTCTTC
NA	TRBJ2-3	TRBV27	NA	CASSAPVGGFTDTQYF	TGTGCCAGCAGTGCCCCGGTAGGGGGATTCACAGATACGCAGTATTTT
TRBD1	TRBJ2-6	TRBV20-1	NA	CSAVRTGLSGANVLTF	TGCAGTGCTGTCCGGACAGGGCTCTCTGGGGCCAACGTCCTGACTTTC
NA	TRBJ1-5	TRBV20-1	NA	CSASTSRFNQPQHF	TGCAGTGCTAGTACCTCCAGGTTCAATCAGCCCCAGCATTTT
NA	TRBJ2-7	TRBV20-1	NA	CSAKGPEQYF	TGCAGTGCTAAGGGTCCCGAGCAGTACTTC
NA	TRBJ2-3	TRBV5-1	NA	CASSRDLSTDTQYF	TGCGCCAGCAGCCGGGACCTAAGCACAGATACGCAGTATTTT
TRBD1	TRBJ2-7	TRBV7-2	NA	CASSPMGQPYEQYF	TGTGCCAGCAGCCCGATGGGACAGCCCTACGAGCAGTACTTC
NA	TRBJ2-1	TRBV5-4	NA	CASSSLVYNEQFF	TGTGCCAGCAGCTCGCTCGTCTACAATGAGCAGTTCTTC
NA	TRBJ2-7	TRBV27	NA	CASSRLPQGYTYEQYF	TGTGCCAGCAGTCGCCTCCCGCAGGGGTACACCTACGAGCAGTACTTC
NA	TRBJ2-1	TRBV11-2	NA	CASSYQLTGYNEQFF	TGTGCCAGCAGCTATCAACTGACGGGCTACAATGAGCAGTTCTTC
NA	TRBJ1-5	TRBV24-1	few	CATSESYSNQPQHF	TGTGCCACCAGTGAATCATATAGCAATCAGCCCCAGCATTTT
TRBD1	TRBJ1-5	TRBV12-3/TRBV12-4	few	CASRTGGNQPQHF	TGTGCCAGCAGGACAGGGGGCAACCAGCCCCAGCATTTT